The 7 T cell receptor beta chains in this list originate from one sample, sequenced in a study of CD8 T cells in ankylosing spondylitis. Study results and limitations: Within ankylosing spondylitis blood, a TCR beta motif made up of under 10 highly homologous variants appeared to be characteristic.

MiXCR, applied by TCRdb to the 5' RACE reads, yields one record per CDR3 protein. Here the sample spans 200,000 to 250,000 distinct CDR3 sequences, just under 7.5% being singletons. These receptors' targets are unknown. Source material: blood, either unsorted or a sorted T cell fraction (not recorded which). The receptors shown here come from a male donor with ankylosing spondylitis.

Many counts were recorded for this clonotype. The chain uses TRBV6-5 and TRBJ2-1; 10 bases map to TRBD2. CDR1 MNHEY and CDR2 SVGAGI come from the germline V gene. CDR3 length equals 15 residues. V lost 2 bases and J lost 4; bases outside the gene matches: 2. The DNA of the CDR3 is TGTGCCAGCAGTTACCTAGCGGGAGATTACAATGAGCAGTTCTTC. This gives the protein CASSYLAGDYNEQFF.

This clonotype was detected ten times or more. An end of the junction differs from the germline gene, which may be a read error. V is TRBV5-1 and J is TRBJ2-7; D is undetermined. Germline lookup yields CDR1 SGHRS and CDR2 YFSETQ. This CDR3 region has 13 residues. The CDR3 reads CASSLSMGSEQYF. As DNA, the CDR3 is TGCGCCAGTAGCTTGTCTATGGGGTCCGAGCAGTACTTC.

V is TRBV28 and J is TRBJ2-7, with D unresolved. Trimming took 4 bases from V and 5 from J, leaving 3 bases between them. CDR3 length: 10 amino acids. Germline loops: CDR1 MDHEN, CDR2 SYDVKM. The CDR3 region has the DNA TGTGCCAGCAGTTGGGACGAGCAGTACTTC. This codes for CASSWDEQYF.

This clonotype was detected many times. This rearrangement joins TRBV7-6 to TRBJ2-2, with 11 nucleotides matching TRBD2. In germline, CDR1 is SGHVS, CDR2 FNYEAQ. The CDR3 has 17 amino acids. V was clipped by 4 bases and J by 1 base; unmatched bases: 5. The CDR3 protein is CASSSELAGGNTGELFF. The CDR3 region has the DNA TGTGCCAGCAGCTCGGAGCTAGCGGGGGGGAACACCGGGGAGCTGTTTTTT.

This clonotype was recorded at least ten times. V and J are TRBV29-1 and TRBJ2-2, with D unclear. Deletions cut 5 bases from V and 4 bases from J, with 5 bases between. The CDR3 covers 11 residues. Germline-derived CDR1 and CDR2 are SQVTM and ANQGSEA. CDR3 sequence: CSVISTGELFF. CDR3 DNA: TGCAGCGTTATAAGCACCGGGGAGCTGTTTTTT.

The chain combines TRBV18 with TRBJ2-1; D unresolved. CDR1 and CDR2 (germline): KGHSH, LQKENI. With 3 bases removed from V and 0 bases from J, the gap between germline ends came to 12 bases. The CDR3 loop spans 16 amino acids. This CDR3 is CASSPVPKSSYNEQFF. The CDR3 bases are TGTGCCAGCTCACCCGTACCGAAAAGCTCCTACAATGAGCAGTTCTTC. The full variable domain, rest sourced from reference TRBV18 and TRBJ2-1, is NAGVMQNPRHLVRRRGQEARLRCSPMKGHSHVYWYRQLPEEGLKFMVYLQKENIIDESGMPKERFSAEFPKEGPSILRIQQVVRGDSAAYFCASSPVPKSSYNEQFFGPGTRLTVL.

There are many counts of this clonotype. The J gene is TRBJ2-1, the V gene TRBV29-1; the D is unclear. Germline V lookup: CDR1 SQVTM, CDR2 ANQGSEA. V lost 6 bases and J 12 bases, leaving 18 bases between the germline ends. CDR3 size: 12 residues. The chain's CDR3 is CSVVLNVFGQFF. The CDR3 DNA sequence: TGCAGCGTAGTCCTCAATGTTTTTGGGCAGTTCTTC.